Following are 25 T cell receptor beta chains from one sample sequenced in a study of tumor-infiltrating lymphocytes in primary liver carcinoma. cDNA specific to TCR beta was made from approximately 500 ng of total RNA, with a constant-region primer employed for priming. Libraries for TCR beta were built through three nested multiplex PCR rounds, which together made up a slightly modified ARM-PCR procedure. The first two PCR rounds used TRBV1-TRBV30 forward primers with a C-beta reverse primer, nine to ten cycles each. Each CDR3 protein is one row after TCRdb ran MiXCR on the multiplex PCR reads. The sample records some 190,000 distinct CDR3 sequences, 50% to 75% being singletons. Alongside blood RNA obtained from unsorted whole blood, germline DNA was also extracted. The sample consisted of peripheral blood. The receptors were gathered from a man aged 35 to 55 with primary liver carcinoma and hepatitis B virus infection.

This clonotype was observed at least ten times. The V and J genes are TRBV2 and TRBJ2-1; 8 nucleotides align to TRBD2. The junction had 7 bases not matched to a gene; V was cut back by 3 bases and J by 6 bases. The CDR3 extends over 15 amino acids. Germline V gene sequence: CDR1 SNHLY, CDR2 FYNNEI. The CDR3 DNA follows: TGTGCCAGCAGTGAGTTTGAGCGGGAGCTCAATGAGCAGTTCTTC. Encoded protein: CASSEFERELNEQFF.

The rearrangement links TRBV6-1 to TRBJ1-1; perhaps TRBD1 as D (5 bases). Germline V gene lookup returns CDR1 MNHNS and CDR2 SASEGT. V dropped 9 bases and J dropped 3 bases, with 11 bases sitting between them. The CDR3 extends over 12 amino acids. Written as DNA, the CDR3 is TGTGCCAGTCTGCGGGGGTACACTGAAGCTTTCTTT. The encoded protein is CASLRGYTEAFF.

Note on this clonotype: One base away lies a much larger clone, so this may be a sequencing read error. The CDR3 DNA is TGCACCAGCACAGGGTTGTCCACAGATACGCAGTATTTT. Its translation is CTSTGLSTDTQYF. The J gene is TRBJ2-3, the V gene TRBV10-2, with D maybe TRBD1 (6 bases). The germline gives CDR1 WSHSY, CDR2 SAAADI. The length of the CDR3 is 13 residues.

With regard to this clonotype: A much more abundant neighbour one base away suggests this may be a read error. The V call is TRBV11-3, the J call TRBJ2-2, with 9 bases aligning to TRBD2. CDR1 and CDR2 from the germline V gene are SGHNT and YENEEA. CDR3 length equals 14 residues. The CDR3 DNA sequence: TGTGTCAGCAGCTCTAGCGGGACTTCTGGGGAGCTGTTTTTT. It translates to CVSSSSGTSGELFF.

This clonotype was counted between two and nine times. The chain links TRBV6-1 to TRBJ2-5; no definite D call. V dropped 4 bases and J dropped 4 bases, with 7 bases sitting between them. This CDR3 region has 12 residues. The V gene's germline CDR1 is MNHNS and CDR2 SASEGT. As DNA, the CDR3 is TGTGCCAGCAGTGCCCCCCGAGAGACCCAGTACTTC. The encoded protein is CASSAPRETQYF.

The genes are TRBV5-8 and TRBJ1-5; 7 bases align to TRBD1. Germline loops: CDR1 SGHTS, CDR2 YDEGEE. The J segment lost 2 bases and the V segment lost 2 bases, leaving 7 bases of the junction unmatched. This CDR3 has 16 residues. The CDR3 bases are TGTGCCAGCAGCTTTGGACAGGTCATGGGCAATCAGCCCCAGCATTTT. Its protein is CASSFGQVMGNQPQHF.

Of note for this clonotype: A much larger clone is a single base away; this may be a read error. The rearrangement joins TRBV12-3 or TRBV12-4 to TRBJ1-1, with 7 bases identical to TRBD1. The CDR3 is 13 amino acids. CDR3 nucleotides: TGTGCCATCAGTCCCCGGGACAGAAGTGAAGCTTTCTTT. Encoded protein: CAISPRDRSEAFF.

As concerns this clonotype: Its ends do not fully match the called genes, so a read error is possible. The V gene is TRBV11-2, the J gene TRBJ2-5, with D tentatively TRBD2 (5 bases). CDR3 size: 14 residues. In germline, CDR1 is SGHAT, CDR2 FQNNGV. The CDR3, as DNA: TGTGCCAGCAGCCACGCGACGGTGGGAGAGACCAAGTACTTC. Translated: CASSHATVGETKYF.

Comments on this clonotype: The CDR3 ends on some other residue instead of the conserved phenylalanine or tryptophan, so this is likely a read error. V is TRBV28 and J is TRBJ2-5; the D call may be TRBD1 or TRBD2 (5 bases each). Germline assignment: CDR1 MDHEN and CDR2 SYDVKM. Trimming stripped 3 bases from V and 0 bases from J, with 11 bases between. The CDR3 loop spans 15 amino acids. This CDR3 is CASSFRGLHQETQYS. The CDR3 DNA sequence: TGTGCCAGCAGTTTCCGGGGCCTACACCAAGAGACCCAGTACTCC.

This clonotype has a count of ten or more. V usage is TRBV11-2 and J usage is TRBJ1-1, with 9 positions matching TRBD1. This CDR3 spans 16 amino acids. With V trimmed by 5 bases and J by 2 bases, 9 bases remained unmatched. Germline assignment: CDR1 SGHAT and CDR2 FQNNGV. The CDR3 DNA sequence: TGTGCCAGCAGCCAGCCAACGGGACAGGGAAACACTGAAGCTTTCTTT. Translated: CASSQPTGQGNTEAFF. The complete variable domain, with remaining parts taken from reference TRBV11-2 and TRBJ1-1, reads EAGVAQSPRYKIIEKRQSVAFWCNPISGHATLYWYQQILGQGPKLLIQFQNNGVVDDSQLPKDRFSAERLKGVDSTLKIQPAKLEDSAVYLCASSQPTGQGNTEAFFGQGTRLTVV.

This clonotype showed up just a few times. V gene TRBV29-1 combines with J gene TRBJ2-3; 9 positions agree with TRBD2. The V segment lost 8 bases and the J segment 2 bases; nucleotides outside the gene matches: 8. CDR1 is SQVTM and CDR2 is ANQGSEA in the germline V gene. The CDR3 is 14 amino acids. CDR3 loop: CSMPTSGATDTQYF. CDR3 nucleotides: TGCAGCATGCCGACTAGCGGAGCCACAGATACGCAGTATTTT.

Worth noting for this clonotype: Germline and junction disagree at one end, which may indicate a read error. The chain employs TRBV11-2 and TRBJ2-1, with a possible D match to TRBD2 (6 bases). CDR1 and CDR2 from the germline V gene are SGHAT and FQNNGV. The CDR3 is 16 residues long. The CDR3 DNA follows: TGTGCCAGCAGCTTGAATATCGAACTAGCCATGTGTGAGCAATTCTTC. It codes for CASSLNIELAMCEQFF.

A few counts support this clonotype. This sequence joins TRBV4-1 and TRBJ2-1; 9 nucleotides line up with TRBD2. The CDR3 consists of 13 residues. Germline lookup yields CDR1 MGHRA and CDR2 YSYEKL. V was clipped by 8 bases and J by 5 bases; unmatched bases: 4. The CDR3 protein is CASGLAGNNEQFF. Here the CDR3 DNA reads TGCGCCAGCGGTCTAGCGGGAAACAATGAGCAGTTCTTC.

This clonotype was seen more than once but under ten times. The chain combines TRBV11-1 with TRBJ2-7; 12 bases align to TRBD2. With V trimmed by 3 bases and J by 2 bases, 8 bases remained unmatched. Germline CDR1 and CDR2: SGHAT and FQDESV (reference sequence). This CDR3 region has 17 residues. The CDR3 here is CASSLEGLAGKAYEQYF. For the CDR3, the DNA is TGTGCCAGCAGCTTGGAAGGACTAGCGGGAAAGGCCTACGAGCAGTACTTC.

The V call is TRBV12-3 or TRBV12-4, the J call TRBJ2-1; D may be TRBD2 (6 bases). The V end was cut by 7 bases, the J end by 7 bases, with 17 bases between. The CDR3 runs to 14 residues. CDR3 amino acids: CASTGGIGVNEQFF. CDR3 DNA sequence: TGTGCCAGCACCGGGGGTATCGGGGTGAATGAGCAGTTCTTC.

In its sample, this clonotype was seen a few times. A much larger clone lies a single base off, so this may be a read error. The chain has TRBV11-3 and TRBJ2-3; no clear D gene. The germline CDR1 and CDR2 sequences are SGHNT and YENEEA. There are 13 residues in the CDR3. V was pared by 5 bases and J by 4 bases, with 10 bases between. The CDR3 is CASSPSIADTQYF. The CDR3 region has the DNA TGTGCCAGCAGCCCCTCCATTGCAGATACGCAGTATTTT.

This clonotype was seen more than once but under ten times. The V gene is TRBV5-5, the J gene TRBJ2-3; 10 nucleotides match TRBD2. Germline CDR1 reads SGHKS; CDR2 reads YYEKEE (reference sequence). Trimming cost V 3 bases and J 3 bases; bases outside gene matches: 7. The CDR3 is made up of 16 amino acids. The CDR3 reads CASSSLAGVGTDTQYF. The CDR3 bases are TGTGCCAGCAGCTCCCTAGCGGGAGTGGGTACAGATACGCAGTATTTT.

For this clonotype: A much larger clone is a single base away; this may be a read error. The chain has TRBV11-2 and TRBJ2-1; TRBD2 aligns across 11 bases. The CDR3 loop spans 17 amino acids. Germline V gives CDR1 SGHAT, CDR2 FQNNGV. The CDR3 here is CTSSQLAGVSSYNEQFF. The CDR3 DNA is TGTACCAGCAGCCAACTAGCGGGAGTTAGCTCCTACAATGAGCAGTTCTTC.

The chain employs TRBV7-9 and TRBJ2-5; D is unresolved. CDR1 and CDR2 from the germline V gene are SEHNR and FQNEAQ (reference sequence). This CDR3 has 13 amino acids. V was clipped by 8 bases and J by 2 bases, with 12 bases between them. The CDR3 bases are TGTGCCAGCGGGCAGACAATTCAAGAGACCCAGTACTTC. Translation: CASGQTIQETQYF.

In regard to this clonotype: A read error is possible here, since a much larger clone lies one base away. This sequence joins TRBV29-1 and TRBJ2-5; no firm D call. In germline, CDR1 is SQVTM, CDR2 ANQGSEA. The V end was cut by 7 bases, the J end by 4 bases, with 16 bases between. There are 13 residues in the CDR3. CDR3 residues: CSADWGNGETQYF. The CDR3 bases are TGCAGCGCTGACTGGGGAAACGGAGAGACCCAGTACTTC.

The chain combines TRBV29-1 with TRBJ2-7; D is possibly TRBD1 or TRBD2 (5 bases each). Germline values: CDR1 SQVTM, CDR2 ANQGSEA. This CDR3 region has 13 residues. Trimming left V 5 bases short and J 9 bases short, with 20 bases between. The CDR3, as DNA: TGCAGCGTTCCCGGGACGGATTCCTACCGGCAGTACTTC. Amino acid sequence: CSVPGTDSYRQYF.

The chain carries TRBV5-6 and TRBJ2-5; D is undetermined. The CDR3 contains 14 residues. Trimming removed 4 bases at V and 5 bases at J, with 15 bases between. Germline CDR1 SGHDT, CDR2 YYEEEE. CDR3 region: CASSRMGSHETQYF. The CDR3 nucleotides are TGTGCCAGCAGCCGGATGGGTAGCCATGAGACCCAGTACTTC.

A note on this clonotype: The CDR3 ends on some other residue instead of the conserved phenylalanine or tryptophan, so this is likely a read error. This CDR3 is CASSYDGTRNEQFL. The CDR3 DNA sequence: TGTGCCAGCAGTTACGACGGGACCCGAAATGAGCAGTTCCTC. The chain has TRBV6-2 or TRBV6-3 and TRBJ2-1; D tentatively reads TRBD1 or TRBD2 (5 bases each). Germline V lookup: CDR1 MNHEY, CDR2 SVGEGT. The CDR3 runs 14 residues. Trimming took 2 bases from V and 7 from J, leaving 12 bases between them.

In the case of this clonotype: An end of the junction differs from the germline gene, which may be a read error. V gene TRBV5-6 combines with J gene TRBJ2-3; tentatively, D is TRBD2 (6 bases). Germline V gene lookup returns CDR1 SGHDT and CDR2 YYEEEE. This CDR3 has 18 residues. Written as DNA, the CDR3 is TGTGCCGGCAGGCAAGGAGGGGCAGACATTCGGCGAACAGATACGCAGTATTTT. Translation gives CAGRQGGADIRRTDTQYF. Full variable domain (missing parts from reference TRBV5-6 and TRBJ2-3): DAGVTQSPTHLIKTRGQQVTLRCSPKSGHDTVSWYQQALGQGPQFIFQYYEEEERQRGNFPDRFSGHQFPNYSSELNVNALLLGDSALYLCAGRQGGADIRRTDTQYFGPGTRLTVL.

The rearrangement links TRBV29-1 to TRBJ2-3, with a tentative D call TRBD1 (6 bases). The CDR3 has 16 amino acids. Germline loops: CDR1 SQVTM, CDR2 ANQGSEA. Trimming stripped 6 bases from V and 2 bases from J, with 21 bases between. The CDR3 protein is CSVEIPQGEYTDTQYF. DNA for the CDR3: TGCAGCGTCGAGATCCCACAGGGTGAGTACACAGATACGCAGTATTTT.